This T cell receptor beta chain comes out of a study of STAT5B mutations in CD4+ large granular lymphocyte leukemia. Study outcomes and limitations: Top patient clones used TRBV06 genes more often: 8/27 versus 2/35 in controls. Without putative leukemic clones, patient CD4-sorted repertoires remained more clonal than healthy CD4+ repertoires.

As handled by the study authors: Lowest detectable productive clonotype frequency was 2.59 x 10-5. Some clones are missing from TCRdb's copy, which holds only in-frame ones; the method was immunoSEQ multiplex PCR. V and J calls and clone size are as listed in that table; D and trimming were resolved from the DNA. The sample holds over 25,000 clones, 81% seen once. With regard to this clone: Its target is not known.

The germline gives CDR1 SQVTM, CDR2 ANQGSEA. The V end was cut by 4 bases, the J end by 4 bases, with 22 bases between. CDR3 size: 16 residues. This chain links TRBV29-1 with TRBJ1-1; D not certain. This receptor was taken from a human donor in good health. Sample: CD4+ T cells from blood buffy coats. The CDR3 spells CSVALIAQRGGTEAFF. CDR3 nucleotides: TGCAGCGTTGCCCTGATCGCCCAAAGAGGAGGCACTGAAGCTTTCTTT.